This T cell receptor beta chain was recorded in a study of identical twins listed by TCRdb under 2016. For the wider study: The study deep-sequenced TCR alpha and beta repertoires from monozygotic twins, unrelated adults of various ages and cord blood to test whether fetal clonotypes persist. Replicate twin experiments were performed at different times using different library preparation protocols to rule out contamination.

Library creation used 5' RACE. Sequencing was carried out with an Illumina HiSeq 2000. A universal primer binding site was introduced by template switching, and a unique molecular identifier was present in the final cDNA, enabling accurate counting of TCR cDNA molecules. Specific primers in the conserved constant-segment region were used to synthesize first-strand cDNA for the TCR alpha and beta chains. To control for contamination, every cDNA library was double barcoded, receiving both a SMART-Mk sample barcode and Illumina barcodes. TruSeq adapter sequences and Illumina sample barcodes were added in two successive PCR steps. The Illumina HiSeq platform was used with custom primers to sequence TCR alpha and beta cDNA libraries. The paper's processing steps were these. MiGEC processed the raw reads to extract unique molecular identifiers, while MiXCR was used to determine the CDR3 positions. Recombination models were inferred per individual with the repgenHMM and IGoR tools using an EM algorithm. Shared clonotype analysis was performed with the tcR package in R, normalizing sharing by the product of cloneset sizes. To study raw recombination free of thymic and clonal selection effects, out-of-frame nonproductive sequences were analyzed. Using fastp trimming at Q25 and MiXCR clonotype assembly, TCRdb reanalyzed the public sequencing data and kept in-frame beta chains. Every entry covers one CDR3 protein and lists the most common genes and DNA from its rows. The V and J calls and clone size are TCRdb's, not the authors'. The sample table contains some 500,000 distinct CDR3 sequences; only one count was recorded for 13% to 15% of them. The ten top clones hold around 0.48% of the sample.

The CDR3 covers 14 residues, taking in both the cysteine and the phenylalanine. Only the CDR3 portion is preserved as DNA: 42 bases, with reading frame beginning at the first base. V loses 10 bases, J loses 2 bases, and the germline ends lie 18 bases apart. Per the germline V gene (reference sequence), MNHEY is the CDR1 and SMNVEV is the CDR2. With regard to this clonotype: What this receptor recognizes is not known. The record has no base qualities; no much larger clone is one base away.

Only healthy Caucasian donors were included. Three pairs of female monozygotic twins, all aged 18 to 29 years, were included in the twin cohort. Positive isolation kits from Invitrogen were used to isolate CD4+ and CD8+ T cell populations. What the work shows at the level of the full study, not this receptor alone: Out-of-frame TCR alpha sharing in monozygotic twins was systematically underestimated by recombination models, whereas sharing between unrelated individuals was in agreement with the recombination models. Compared with coincidental sharing between unrelated individuals, out-of-frame TCR alpha sequences shared between twins showed an excess of sequences with low generation probability. Invariant T cells such as MAIT and iNKT could partly confound zero-insertion analyses, although diverse VJ usage argued against such confounding for most clonotypes. Because the same donors could not be followed over many years, the conclusions relied on cross-sectional statistical analysis. Fewer insertions were carried by abundant cord blood beta clonotypes; a weaker similar trend was observed in young adult naive repertoires, while no such trend was observed in memory repertoires. The excess sharing between twins in beta out-of-frame sequences was weaker because fewer shared sequences reduced the signal-to-noise ratio.

This sample also appeared in a second study, on yellow fever vaccine responses in identical twins. The second study reports: According to the authors, in identical twins the way T cells responded to vaccination appeared partly convergent and partly personalized. In identical twins, the study followed T cell clones that responded to the vaccine with precision.

Sequenced material: CD4+ T cells sorted from blood. The chain is encoded by TRBV27 joined to TRBJ2-7; the D gene could be either TRBD1 or TRBD2, each agreeing at 5 bases. The sequence came from a woman younger than 30 in good health. The base sequence is TGTGCCACCTCTGCTGGGACCACTCCCTACGAGCAGTACTTC. Its protein product is CATSAGTTPYEQYF.